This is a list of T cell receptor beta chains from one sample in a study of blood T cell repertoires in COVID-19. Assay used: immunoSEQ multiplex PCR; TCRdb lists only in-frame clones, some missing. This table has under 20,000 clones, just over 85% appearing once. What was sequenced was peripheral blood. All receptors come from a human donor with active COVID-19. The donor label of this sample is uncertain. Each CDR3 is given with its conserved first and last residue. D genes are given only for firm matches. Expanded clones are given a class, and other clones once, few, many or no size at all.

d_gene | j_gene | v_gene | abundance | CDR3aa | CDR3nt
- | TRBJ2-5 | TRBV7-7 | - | CASSLGPTRGETQYF | TGTGCTAGCAGCTTAGGTCCTACTAGGGGGGAGACCCAGTACTTC
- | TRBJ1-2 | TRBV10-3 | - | CAISVDSSRTVGYTF | TGTGCCATCAGTGTTGACAGTAGCAGAACGGTGGGCTACACCTTC
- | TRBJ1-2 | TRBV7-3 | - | CASSSSGVYGYTF | TGTGCCAGCAGCTCATCAGGTGTCTATGGCTACACCTTC
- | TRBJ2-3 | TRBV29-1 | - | CSAPGEGDTQYF | TGCAGCGCCCCGGGAGAAGGGGATACGCAGTATTTT
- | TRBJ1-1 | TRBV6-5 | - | CASLEGRVEAFF | TGTGCCAGCTTGGAGGGGAGGGTGGAAGCTTTCTTT
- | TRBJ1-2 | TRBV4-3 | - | CASSEVEGNYGYTF | TGCGCCAGCAGCGAGGTGGAGGGAAACTATGGCTACACCTTC
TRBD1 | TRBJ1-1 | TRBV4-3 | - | CASSQQTGDTEAFF | TGCGCCAGCAGCCAACAAACAGGGGACACTGAAGCTTTCTTT
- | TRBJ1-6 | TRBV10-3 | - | CAISELNRGNSPLHF | TGTGCCATCAGTGAGTTGAATAGGGGCAATTCACCCCTCCACTTT
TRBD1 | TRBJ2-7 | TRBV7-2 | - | CASSPWDSMSYEQYF | TGTGCCAGCAGCCCGTGGGACAGCATGAGCTACGAGCAGTACTTC
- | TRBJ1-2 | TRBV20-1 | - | CSASWAGNYGYTF | TGCAGTGCTAGTTGGGCAGGGAACTATGGCTACACCTTC
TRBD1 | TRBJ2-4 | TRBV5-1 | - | CASSPGQGPPKNIQYF | TGCGCCAGCAGCCCCGGACAGGGTCCTCCCAAAAACATTCAGTACTTC
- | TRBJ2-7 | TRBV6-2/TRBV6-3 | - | CASSYIHSYEQYF | TGTGCCAGCAGTTACATTCACTCCTACGAGCAGTACTTC
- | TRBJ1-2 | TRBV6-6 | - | CASSYEDLAGYTF | TGTGCCAGCAGTTACGAGGATCTAGCTGGCTACACCTTC
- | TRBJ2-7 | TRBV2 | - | CASSDYGGYEQYF | TGTGCCAGCAGTGACTACGGCGGCTACGAGCAGTACTTC
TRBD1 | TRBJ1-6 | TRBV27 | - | CASSLWDSNSYNSPLHF | TGTGCCAGCAGTTTATGGGACAGCAACTCCTATAATTCACCCCTCCACTTT
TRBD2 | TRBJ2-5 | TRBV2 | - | CASAPGTSQETQYF | TGTGCCAGTGCCCCCGGGACTAGTCAAGAGACCCAGTACTTC
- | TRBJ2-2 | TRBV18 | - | CASSPDRTKELFF | TGTGCCAGCTCCCCCGACAGGACGAAGGAGCTGTTTTTT
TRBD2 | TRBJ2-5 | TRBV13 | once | CASSPRGGTKYQETQYF | TGTGCCAGCAGCCCCCGGGGGGGAACGAAATACCAAGAGACCCAGTACTTC
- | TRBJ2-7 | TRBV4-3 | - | CASSQDSKSEQYF | TGCGCCAGCAGCCAAGATTCAAAATCCGAGCAGTACTTC
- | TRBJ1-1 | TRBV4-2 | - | CASSRDRSTEAFF | TGTGCCAGCAGCCGAGACAGGTCCACTGAAGCTTTCTTT
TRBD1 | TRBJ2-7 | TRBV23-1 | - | CASSQSPRGRREQYF | TGCGCCAGCAGTCAATCGCCCAGGGGGCGACGCGAGCAGTACTTC
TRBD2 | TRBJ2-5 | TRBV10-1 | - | CASKPEAGGLVRETQYF | TGCGCCAGCAAACCAGAAGCTGGGGGACTAGTCAGAGAGACCCAGTACTTC
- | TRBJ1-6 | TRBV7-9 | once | CASSFSSTAYSPLHF | TGTGCCAGCAGTTTCTCCTCGACAGCTTATTCACCCCTCCACTTT
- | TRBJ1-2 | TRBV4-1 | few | CASSQDHGASPRGYTF | TGCGCCAGCAGCCAAGATCATGGGGCGTCCCCCCGAGGCTACACCTTC
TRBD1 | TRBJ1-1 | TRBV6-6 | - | CASSLDRVRVEGIEAFF | TGTGCCAGCAGTCTTGACAGGGTACGAGTCGAGGGGATTGAAGCTTTCTTT
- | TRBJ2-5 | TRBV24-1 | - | CATSEQGREETQYF | TGTGCCACCAGTGAACAGGGAAGGGAAGAGACCCAGTACTTC
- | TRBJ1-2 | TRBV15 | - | CATSRDRGIDYGYTF | TGTGCCACCAGCAGAGATCGGGGTATTGACTATGGCTACACCTTC
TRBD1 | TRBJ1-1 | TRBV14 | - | CASSRDSNTEAFF | TGTGCCAGCAGCCGGGACAGTAACACTGAAGCTTTCTTT
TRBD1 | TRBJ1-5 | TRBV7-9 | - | CASSSGTGYHQPQHF | TGTGCCAGCAGCTCAGGGACAGGGTATCATCAGCCCCAGCATTTT
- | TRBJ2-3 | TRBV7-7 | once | CASSLLALATDTQYF | TGTGCTAGCAGCTTATTGGCGTTAGCGACAGATACGCAGTATTTT
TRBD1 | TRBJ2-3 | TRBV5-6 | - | CASSPLAGTGGADTQYF | TGTGCCAGCAGCCCATTAGCCGGGACAGGGGGCGCAGATACGCAGTATTTT
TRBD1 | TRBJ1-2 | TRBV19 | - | CASSSLGTGNYGYTF | TGTGCCAGTAGCTCACTGGGGACAGGGAACTATGGCTACACCTTC
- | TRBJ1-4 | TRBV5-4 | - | CASSPNTGTATNEKLFF | TGTGCCAGCAGCCCCAACACGGGGACTGCAACTAATGAAAAACTGTTTTTT
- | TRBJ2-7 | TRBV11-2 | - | CASSRGGEQYF | TGTGCCAGCAGCCGGGGTGGCGAGCAGTACTTC
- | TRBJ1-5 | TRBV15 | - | CATSRDVGDNQPQHF | TGTGCCACCAGCAGAGATGTCGGAGATAATCAGCCCCAGCATTTT
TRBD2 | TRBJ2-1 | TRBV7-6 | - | CASSPVAGGPGNEQFF | TGTGCCAGCAGCCCAGTAGCGGGGGGGCCCGGCAATGAGCAGTTCTTC
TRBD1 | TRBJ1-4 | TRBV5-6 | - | CASSPDRGRGINEKLFF | TGTGCCAGCAGCCCGGACAGGGGGCGGGGAATAAATGAAAAACTGTTTTTT
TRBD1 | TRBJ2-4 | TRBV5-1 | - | CASSPQPTGGDIQYF | TGCGCCAGCAGCCCGCAACCGACAGGGGGGGACATTCAGTACTTC
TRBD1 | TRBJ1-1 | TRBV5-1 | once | CASSEQGRNTEAFF | TGCGCCAGCAGCGAACAGGGGAGGAACACTGAAGCTTTCTTT
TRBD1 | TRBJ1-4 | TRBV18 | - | CASSPGQGTTNEKLFF | TGTGCCAGCTCACCCGGACAGGGGACAACTAATGAAAAACTGTTTTTT
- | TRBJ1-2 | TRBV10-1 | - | CASRGTLGLPSVGYGYTF | TGCGCCAGCAGGGGTACGCTGGGACTTCCGAGTGTCGGCTATGGCTACACCTTC
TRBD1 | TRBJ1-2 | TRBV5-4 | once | CASSSNRGLNYGYTF | TGTGCCAGCAGTTCCAACAGGGGGCTTAACTATGGCTACACCTTC
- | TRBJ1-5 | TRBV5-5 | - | CASSGNRRNIQPQHF | TGTGCCAGCAGCGGGAACAGGCGGAACATTCAGCCCCAGCATTTT
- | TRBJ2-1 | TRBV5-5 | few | CASSLGAYNEQFF | TGTGCCAGCAGCTTGGGAGCCTACAATGAGCAGTTCTTC
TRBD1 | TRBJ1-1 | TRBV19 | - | CASSAPTGSTEAFF | TGTGCCAGTAGTGCCCCGACAGGGTCCACTGAAGCTTTCTTT
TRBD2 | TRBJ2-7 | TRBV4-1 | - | CASSQGRGLAAAYEQYF | TGCGCCAGCAGCCAAGGCCGAGGACTAGCGGCCGCCTACGAGCAGTACTTC